The 10 T cell receptor beta chains presented below share a single source sample, sequenced in a study of blood T cell repertoires in COVID-19. Assay: immunoSEQ multiplex PCR; the TCRdb copy retains only in-frame clones and omits some. The sample has 130,000 or so clones; around 89% are singletons. Specimen: peripheral blood. The receptors were gathered from a man aged 55 to 69 with COVID-19, enrolled during active disease.

The chain has TRBV7-3 and TRBJ2-1, with unresolved D. The V end lost 3 bases, the J end lost 7 bases, and 7 bases lay between the germline ends. The CDR3 is 12 residues long. The V gene's germline CDR1 is SGHTA and CDR2 FQGTGA. CDR3 protein: CASSFAGNEQFF. DNA for the CDR3: TGTGCCAGCAGCTTTGCAGGTAATGAGCAGTTCTTC.

The chain carries TRBV6-5 and TRBJ1-6, with D possibly TRBD1 on 6 matching bases. The CDR3 is 15 amino acids. Trimming took off 7 bases at V and 2 bases at J, with 12 bases between the two ends. Per germline, CDR1 MNHEY and CDR2 SVGAGI. For the CDR3, the DNA is TGTGCCAGCAAACTAGGACAGACCTATAATTCACCCCTCCACTTT. As protein: CASKLGQTYNSPLHF.

In DNA form, the CDR3 reads TGCAGCGTTGATATCCCAGGCTATGGCTACACCTTC. Its translation: CSVDIPGYGYTF. The V call is TRBV29-1, the J call TRBJ1-2; D remains unclear. This CDR3 comprises 12 residues. Looked up from germline, CDR1 is SQVTM and CDR2 is ANQGSEA. Trimming took 3 bases from V and 4 from J, leaving 9 bases between them.

The rearrangement uses TRBV6-5 and TRBJ1-1; no clear D gene. This CDR3 comprises 15 residues. Trimming removed 6 bases from V and 4 bases from J, with 18 bases in between. Germline-derived CDR1 and CDR2 are MNHEY and SVGAGI. CDR3 DNA: TGTGCCAGCAGGGCAGGAAAAGGGAGCGGCACTGAAGCTTTCTTT. It yields the protein CASRAGKGSGTEAFF.

The rearrangement links TRBV18 to TRBJ2-7, with a possible D match to TRBD1 (5 bases). V lost 0 bases, J lost 3 bases, and 12 bases lay in between. The CDR3 extends over 15 amino acids. CDR1 and CDR2 from the germline V gene are KGHSH and LQKENI. Here the CDR3 reads CASSPPGRGLYEQYF. CDR3 nucleotide sequence: TGTGCCAGCTCACCACCGGGTAGGGGTCTCTACGAGCAGTACTTC.

The V call is TRBV2, the J call TRBJ2-5; D uncertain. The V gene lost 6 bases and the J gene lost 4 bases, with 15 bases spanning the gap. CDR1 and CDR2 from the germline V gene are SNHLY and FYNNEI. The CDR3 sequence is 14 residues long. The CDR3 DNA reads as TGTGCCAGCAGCAACGAGGTTGGTGGAGAGACCCAGTACTTC. This codes for CASSNEVGGETQYF.

The V call is TRBV9, the J call TRBJ1-1, with D possibly being TRBD1 (5 bases). Between the trimmed V and J ends, which lost 6 bases and 1 base, there was a span of 13 bases. Germline CDR1 and CDR2: SGDLS and YYNGEE. The CDR3 runs to 14 residues. CDR3 sequence: CASTVLGQNTEAFF. The CDR3 region has the DNA TGTGCCAGCACCGTTTTGGGGCAGAACACTGAAGCTTTCTTT. The variable domain in full, completed from reference TRBV9 and TRBJ1-1, reads DSGVTQTPKHLITATGQRVTLRCSPRSGDLSVYWYQQSLDQGLQFLIQYYNGEERAKGNILERFSAQQFPDLHSELNLSSLELGDSALYFCASTVLGQNTEAFFGQGTRLTVV.

DNA for the CDR3: TGTGCCAGCAGCTTGGGGGGGCCGTTGTGGAAAACCGGGGAGCTGTTTTTT. This translates into CASSLGGPLWKTGELFF. The V and J genes are TRBV5-6 and TRBJ2-2, with a weak D call TRBD1 (6 bases). The V and J ends lost 0 bases and 5 bases respectively, with 17 bases between them. Germline assignment: CDR1 SGHDT and CDR2 YYEEEE. CDR3 length: 17 amino acids. The full variable domain, with the rest looked up from reference TRBV5-6 and TRBJ2-2, is DAGVTQSPTHLIKTRGQQVTLRCSPKSGHDTVSWYQQALGQGPQFIFQYYEEEERQRGNFPDRFSGHQFPNYSSELNVNALLLGDSALYLCASSLGGPLWKTGELFFGEGSRLTVL.

This chain uses TRBV5-6 with TRBJ2-7; 9 positions agree with TRBD1. The CDR3 spans 15 residues. The V and J ends lost 0 bases and 6 bases, in that order; junction bases with no gene match: 7. CDR1 is SGHDT, CDR2 YYEEEE, per germline. CDR3 coding DNA: TGTGCCAGCAGCTTGGTAGACAGGGGGTCTGGCGAGCAGTACTTC. As protein: CASSLVDRGSGEQYF.

The V call is TRBV6-5, the J call TRBJ1-3; TRBD1 agrees at 11 bases. CDR3 length: 16 amino acids. V trimming: 3 bases; J trimming: 2 bases; junction bases outside the gene matches: 3. Looked up from germline, CDR1 is MNHEY and CDR2 is SVGAGI. The CDR3, as DNA: TGTGCCAGCAGTTATCGGACAGGGGGCCCTGGAAACACCATATATTTT. Its protein is CASSYRTGGPGNTIYF.